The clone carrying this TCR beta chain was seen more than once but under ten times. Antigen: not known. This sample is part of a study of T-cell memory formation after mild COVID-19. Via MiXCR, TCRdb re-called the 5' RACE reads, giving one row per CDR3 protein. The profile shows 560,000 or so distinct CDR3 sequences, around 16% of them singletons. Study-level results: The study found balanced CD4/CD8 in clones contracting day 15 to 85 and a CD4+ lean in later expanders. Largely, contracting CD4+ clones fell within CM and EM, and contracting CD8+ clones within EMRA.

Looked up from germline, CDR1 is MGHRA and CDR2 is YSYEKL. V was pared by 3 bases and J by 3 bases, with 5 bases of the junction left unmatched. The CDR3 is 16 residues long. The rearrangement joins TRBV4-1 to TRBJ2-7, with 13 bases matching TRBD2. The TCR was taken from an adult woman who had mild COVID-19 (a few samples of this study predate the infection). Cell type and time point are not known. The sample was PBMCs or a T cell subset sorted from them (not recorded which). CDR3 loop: CASSHDRLAGGYEQYF. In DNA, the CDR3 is TGCGCCAGCAGCCATGACCGACTAGCGGGGGGCTACGAGCAGTACTTC.